Following are 2 T cell receptor beta chains from one sample sequenced in a study of cytomegalovirus exposure and HLA in healthy donors (dated 2017 in TCRdb). Library creation used the immunoSEQ multiplex PCR assay. For the multiplex PCR, a mixture combining 60 forward primers for TCR Vbeta segments and 13 reverse primers for TCR Jbeta segments was used. TCRdb limited this immuneACCESS table to in-frame rearrangements with V and J called. A share of clones is missing; checked studies link under half to unresolved V genes, and the rest is unexplained. This sample has fewer than 250,000 clones in its table, and 82% of those were observed once. The ten largest account for 4.5% to 7% of the sample. The material sequenced was PBMCs. These receptors were taken from a man aged 40-49 years in good health and CMV-seropositive.

About this clone itself: The same CDR3 is also encoded by other DNA sequences in this sample. V gene TRBV7-9 combines with J gene TRBJ1-2, with 10 bases aligning to TRBD1. Germline-derived CDR1 and CDR2 are SEHNR and FQNEAQ (reference sequence). J lost 5 bases, V lost 5 bases, and 2 bases had no gene match. This CDR3 has 13 amino acids. CDR3 in DNA: TGTGCCAGCAGCCCGGGACAGGGGTATGGCTACACCTTC. Its protein product is CASSPGQGYGYTF.

The chain links TRBV11-2 to TRBJ1-2, with 7 bases identical to TRBD1. Per germline, CDR1 SGHAT and CDR2 FQNNGV. The CDR3 is 13 residues long. With 4 bases clipped from V and 4 bases from J, the junction kept 3 bases outside the gene matches. CDR3 sequence reads: CASSSGQFYGYTF. For the CDR3, the DNA is TGTGCCAGCAGCTCGGGACAGTTCTATGGCTACACCTTC. The full variable domain, rest sourced from reference TRBV11-2 and TRBJ1-2, is EAGVAQSPRYKIIEKRQSVAFWCNPISGHATLYWYQQILGQGPKLLIQFQNNGVVDDSQLPKDRFSAERLKGVDSTLKIQPAKLEDSAVYLCASSSGQFYGYTFGSGTRLTVV.